The 30 T cell receptor beta chains listed next were all sequenced from one sample in a study of blood T cell repertoires in COVID-19. Sequenced by immunoSEQ multiplex PCR; TCRdb stores in-frame clones only, minus some. The sample includes approximately 13,000 clones, 88% of them seen just once. Sequenced sample: peripheral blood. The source is a human donor in a cohort sampled during active COVID-19.

V gene TRBV7-3 combines with J gene TRBJ1-2; no definite D call. The CDR3 covers 15 residues. Germline V CDR1 and CDR2: SGHTA, FQGTGA. Deletions cut 1 base from V and 8 bases from J, with 17 bases between. For the CDR3, the DNA is TGTGCCAGCAGCTTAAATCCGCAGAGGGCAGGCGGCTACACCTTC. Protein: CASSLNPQRAGGYTF.

The chain uses TRBV7-8 and TRBJ2-1, with D perhaps TRBD2 (5 bases). The V and J ends lost 2 bases and 5 bases respectively, with 22 bases between them. The CDR3 spans 18 residues. Germline lookup yields CDR1 SGHVS and CDR2 FQNEAQ. The DNA of the CDR3 is TGTGCCAGCAGCTTAAGGCTAGCCATAATGGGAGCAAACAATGAGCAGTTCTTC. Translation gives CASSLRLAIMGANNEQFF.

The chain uses TRBV19 and TRBJ2-5; TRBD1 might be the D (5 bases). V lost 1 base, J lost 4 bases, and 13 bases lay in between. Germline lookup yields CDR1 LNHDA and CDR2 SQIVND (reference sequence). The CDR3 runs 15 residues. In nucleotides, the CDR3 is TGTGCCAGTAGTATAGCCGTGGGGCGAAGAGAGACCCAGTACTTC. Translating gives CASSIAVGRRETQYF.

The V call is TRBV6-6, the J call TRBJ1-2; maybe TRBD1 (6 bases). V was pared by 8 bases and J by 7 bases, with 11 bases between. Germline V gene data show CDR1 as MNHNY and CDR2 as SVGAGI (reference sequence). The CDR3 is 11 amino acids. CDR3 residues: CASRQDAGYTF. CDR3 in DNA: TGTGCCAGCCGACAGGACGCTGGCTACACCTTC.

This chain uses TRBV6-1 with TRBJ1-5; D ambiguous. The germline gives CDR1 MNHNS, CDR2 SASEGT. The CDR3 sequence is 15 residues long. Trimming took 3 bases from V and 4 from J, leaving 13 bases between them. The chain's CDR3 is CASSDLSRENQPQHF. As DNA, the CDR3 is TGTGCCAGCAGTGACCTCTCAAGGGAGAATCAGCCCCAGCATTTT.

The V and J genes are TRBV5-8 and TRBJ2-5; D is ambiguous. The CDR3 is 16 amino acids. The germline V and J ends were trimmed by 0 bases and 1 base, with 13 bases remaining between them. CDR1 SGHTS and CDR2 YDEGEE come from the germline V gene. CDR3 loop: CASSLGHFGPQETQYF. The CDR3 DNA is TGTGCCAGCAGCTTGGGCCATTTTGGGCCCCAAGAGACCCAGTACTTC.

This chain joins TRBV6-1 and TRBJ1-5, with a possible D match to TRBD1 (6 bases). V shed 2 bases and J shed 4 bases, with 12 bases lying between them. Germline CDR1 reads MNHNS; CDR2 reads SASEGT. This CDR3 contains 15 residues. In nucleotides, the CDR3 is TGTGCCAGCAGTGAAAACAGGGATGGGAATCAGCCCCAGCATTTT. This encodes CASSENRDGNQPQHF.

The CDR3 loop is CASSIDLSRGTQYF. For the CDR3, the DNA is TGTGCCAGTAGTATAGATCTTTCCCGGGGTACGCAGTATTTT. V and J are TRBV19 and TRBJ2-3; tentatively, D is TRBD2 (5 bases). The germline V gene has CDR1 LNHDA and CDR2 SQIVND (reference sequence). This CDR3 has 14 amino acids. V was trimmed by 0 bases and J by 8 bases, leaving 12 bases between them.

As for this clone: The sample contains more than one DNA sequence encoding this CDR3. This sequence joins TRBV28 and TRBJ2-3; 8 nucleotides line up with TRBD2. The CDR3 extends over 14 amino acids. The junction had 10 bases not matched to a gene; V was cut back by 5 bases and J by 9 bases. Germline CDR1 and CDR2: MDHEN and SYDVKM. The CDR3 DNA is TGTGCCAGCAGTGGGCCGGGACTAGGTATCACGCAGTATTTT. Translation: CASSGPGLGITQYF.

The table lists this clone with a few counts. The J gene is TRBJ1-1, the V gene TRBV3-1 (or the pseudogene TRBV3-2); possible D gene TRBD1, 5 bases. Trimming pared 5 bases from V and 12 bases from J, leaving 25 bases between. The germline V gene encodes CDR1 LGHDT and CDR2 YNNKEL (reference sequence). The CDR3 extends over 15 amino acids. The CDR3 loop reads CASSFGGRLDGGSFF. CDR3 DNA sequence: TGTGCCAGCAGCTTTGGTGGAAGGTTGGATGGGGGGTCTTTCTTT.

The chain uses TRBV6-4 and TRBJ2-5, with 8 bases that match TRBD2. J was trimmed by 3 bases and V by 5 bases; bases with no gene match: 5. There are 14 residues in the CDR3. CDR1 is MRHNA, CDR2 SNTAGT, per germline. The CDR3 reads CASSTRTSKETQYF. The CDR3 region has the DNA TGTGCCAGCAGTACAAGGACTAGCAAAGAGACCCAGTACTTC.

The genes are TRBV4-3 and TRBJ2-2; TRBD1 is a possible D gene (6 bases). Germline V gives CDR1 LGHNA, CDR2 YSLEER. With 1 base removed from V and 6 bases from J, the gap between germline ends came to 21 bases. The CDR3 sequence is 18 residues long. The CDR3, as DNA: TGCGCCAGCAGCCAAGGGGCAGGGGTTTTCCAGGGAGCCGGGGAGCTGTTTTTT. Translated, it gives CASSQGAGVFQGAGELFF.

The rearrangement joins TRBV29-1 to TRBJ1-4; 9 positions match TRBD1. J lost 0 bases, V lost 5 bases, and 13 bases had no gene match. The CDR3 consists of 18 residues. Germline CDR1 SQVTM, CDR2 ANQGSEA. The CDR3 DNA is TGCAGCGTTAATCTAGGACAGGGGACTTTTGCAACTAATGAAAAACTGTTTTTT. Translation: CSVNLGQGTFATNEKLFF.

V is TRBV19 and J is TRBJ1-5; 7 bases align to TRBD1. This CDR3 has 16 residues. The V segment lost 5 bases and the J segment 2 bases; nucleotides outside the gene matches: 9. Germline CDR1 is LNHDA and CDR2 is SQIVND (reference sequence). Here the CDR3 DNA reads TGTGCCAGTAGTCCTCAAAGCACAGGGGGCAATCAGCCCCAGCATTTT. It specifies CASSPQSTGGNQPQHF.

The CDR3 sequence is CASSRDTNYEQYF. The CDR3 DNA follows: TGTGCCAGCAGCCGCGACACGAACTACGAGCAGTACTTC. The V gene is TRBV5-5, the J gene TRBJ2-7; D unresolved. Germline CDR1 SGHKS, CDR2 YYEKEE (reference sequence). V gave up 4 bases and J gave up 3 bases, with 11 bases separating them. This CDR3 region has 13 residues.

The genes are TRBV19 and TRBJ2-7; 12 bases agree with TRBD2. Germline V gene sequence: CDR1 LNHDA, CDR2 SQIVND (reference sequence). V lost 5 bases and J lost 11; bases outside the gene matches: 4. CDR3 size: 12 residues. Written as DNA, the CDR3 is TGTGCCAGTAGTCTACTAGCGGGGGGCGAGTACTTC. Encoded protein: CASSLLAGGEYF. The complete variable domain, with remaining parts taken from reference TRBV19 and TRBJ2-7, reads DGGITQSPKYLFRKEGQNVTLSCEQNLNHDAMYWYRQDPGQGLRLIYYSQIVNDFQKGDIAEGYSVSREKKESFPLTVTSAQKNPTAFYLCASSLLAGGEYFGPGTRLTVT.

The chain combines TRBV6-6 with TRBJ2-2, with D perhaps matching TRBD2 (5 bases). V was clipped by 5 bases and J by 5 bases, with 15 bases between them. CDR3 length: 15 amino acids. Per germline, CDR1 MNHNY and CDR2 SVGAGI (reference sequence). DNA of the CDR3: TGTGCCAGCAGTCCTACCGGACTTGGGACCGGGGAGCTGTTTTTT. Amino acid sequence: CASSPTGLGTGELFF.

This chain joins TRBV2 and TRBJ2-1; the match to TRBD1 covers 9 bases. Germline assignment: CDR1 SNHLY and CDR2 FYNNEI. The V and J ends lost 7 bases and 7 bases, in that order; junction bases with no gene match: 14. The CDR3 extends over 16 amino acids. This CDR3 is CASTYKGDRVLNEQFF. The CDR3 DNA reads TGTGCCAGCACCTATAAGGGGGACAGGGTGTTGAATGAGCAGTTCTTC.

The sample holds one count of this clone. The J gene is TRBJ1-2, the V gene TRBV6-5; D possibly corresponds to TRBD1 (5 bases). Germline V gene lookup returns CDR1 MNHEY and CDR2 SVGAGI. The CDR3 is made up of 13 amino acids. The V and J ends lost 2 bases and 3 bases respectively, with 7 bases between them. CDR3 nucleotide sequence: TGTGCCAGCAGTTACGGGGCGGACTATGGCTACACCTTC. This translates into CASSYGADYGYTF.

V usage is TRBV28 and J usage is TRBJ2-1, with 11 positions matching TRBD2. V shed 6 bases, J shed 9 bases, and the junction held 16 bases outside the gene matches. The CDR3 extends over 17 amino acids. Germline V gene lookup returns CDR1 MDHEN and CDR2 SYDVKM. CDR3 loop: CASSRLNFASGRREQFF. For the CDR3, the DNA is TGTGCCAGCAGCCGCCTCAATTTCGCTAGCGGGAGGCGTGAGCAGTTCTTC.

The V and J genes are TRBV7-9 and TRBJ1-6; perhaps TRBD1 as D (5 bases). V lost 0 bases to trimming and J lost 10 bases, with 16 bases between them. Germline CDR1 SEHNR, CDR2 FQNEAQ (reference sequence). The CDR3 runs to 16 residues. The CDR3, as DNA: TGTGCCAGCAGCTTAGCCACCTGGGGCCTCGAATCACCCCTCCACTTT. It is translated as CASSLATWGLESPLHF.

The chain uses TRBV18 and TRBJ1-1; D is ambiguous. Trimming left V 6 bases short and J 0 bases short, with 8 bases between. The germline gives CDR1 KGHSH, CDR2 LQKENI. The CDR3 consists of 13 residues. CDR3 coding DNA: TGTGCCAGCTCTGCGAATATGAACACTGAAGCTTTCTTT. Amino acids: CASSANMNTEAFF.

The V gene is TRBV7-2, the J gene TRBJ2-1; the D is unclear. CDR1 is SGHTA and CDR2 is FQGNSA in the germline V gene. Trimming shortened V by 5 bases and J by 2 bases, and 4 bases separated the two germline ends. This CDR3 has 12 residues. The CDR3 spells CASSRAYNEQFF. CDR3 bases: TGTGCCAGCAGCCGAGCCTACAATGAGCAGTTCTTC.

This sequence joins TRBV7-9 and TRBJ2-5; 8 bases map to TRBD1. CDR3 size: 14 residues. Germline CDR1 reads SEHNR; CDR2 reads FQNEAQ (reference sequence). The junction had 7 bases not matched to a gene; V was cut back by 5 bases and J by 5 bases. CDR3 coding DNA: TGTGCCAGCAGCGCGGACAGGGAGAGGGAGACCCAGTACTTC. As protein: CASSADRERETQYF.

V is TRBV29-1 and J is TRBJ2-1, with 11 positions matching TRBD2. The trim removed 6 bases at V and 7 bases at J, leaving 8 bases unmatched. The CDR3 sequence is 14 residues long. Germline V gene sequence: CDR1 SQVTM, CDR2 ANQGSEA. CDR3 protein: CSVGVTSGSNEQFF. The DNA of the CDR3 is TGCAGCGTCGGGGTCACTAGCGGGAGTAATGAGCAGTTCTTC.

The chain uses TRBV6-5 and TRBJ1-3; D gene unclear. Germline lookup yields CDR1 MNHEY and CDR2 SVGAGI. This CDR3 has 14 amino acids. V was clipped by 6 bases and J by 0 bases, with 9 bases between them. This CDR3 reads CASRRPGSGNTIYF. Written as DNA, the CDR3 is TGTGCCAGCAGACGACCGGGCTCTGGAAACACCATATATTTT.

The chain combines TRBV9 with TRBJ2-1; 11 nucleotides line up with TRBD2. This CDR3 spans 17 amino acids. After removal of 3 bases from V and 5 bases from J, the junction contained 10 bases not matched to a gene. Germline CDR1 and CDR2: SGDLS and YYNGEE. The CDR3 region is CASSEDPLAGAHNEQFF. The DNA for the CDR3 is TGTGCCAGCAGCGAAGACCCACTAGCGGGGGCTCACAATGAGCAGTTCTTC.

The chain employs TRBV3-1 (or the pseudogene TRBV3-2) and TRBJ2-2, with 8 bases matching TRBD2. CDR1 and CDR2 from the germline V gene are LGHDT and YNNKEL (reference sequence). The length of the CDR3 is 15 residues. The V segment lost 4 bases and the J segment 7 bases; nucleotides outside the gene matches: 8. CDR3 sequence (DNA): TGTGCCAGCAGCCCGGCGGCGGGGGGCCACGGGGAGCTGTTTTTT. This encodes CASSPAAGGHGELFF.

The count of this clone is one. The chain employs TRBV5-1 and TRBJ2-3; the D is unclear. With 0 bases removed from V and 7 bases from J, the gap between germline ends came to 9 bases. This CDR3 comprises 13 residues. The V gene's germline CDR1 is SGHRS and CDR2 YFSETQ. CDR3 nucleotides: TGCGCCAGCAGCTTGGAATGGAGAAATACGCAGTATTTT. It encodes CASSLEWRNTQYF.

V is TRBV7-2 and J is TRBJ1-1; D unclear. The germline V and J ends were trimmed by 3 bases and 2 bases, with 10 bases remaining between them. Germline-derived CDR1 and CDR2 are SGHTA and FQGNSA. This CDR3 is built from 14 residues. CDR3 loop: CASSFSQKNTEAFF. CDR3 nucleotide sequence: TGTGCCAGCAGCTTCTCACAAAAAAACACTGAAGCTTTCTTT.